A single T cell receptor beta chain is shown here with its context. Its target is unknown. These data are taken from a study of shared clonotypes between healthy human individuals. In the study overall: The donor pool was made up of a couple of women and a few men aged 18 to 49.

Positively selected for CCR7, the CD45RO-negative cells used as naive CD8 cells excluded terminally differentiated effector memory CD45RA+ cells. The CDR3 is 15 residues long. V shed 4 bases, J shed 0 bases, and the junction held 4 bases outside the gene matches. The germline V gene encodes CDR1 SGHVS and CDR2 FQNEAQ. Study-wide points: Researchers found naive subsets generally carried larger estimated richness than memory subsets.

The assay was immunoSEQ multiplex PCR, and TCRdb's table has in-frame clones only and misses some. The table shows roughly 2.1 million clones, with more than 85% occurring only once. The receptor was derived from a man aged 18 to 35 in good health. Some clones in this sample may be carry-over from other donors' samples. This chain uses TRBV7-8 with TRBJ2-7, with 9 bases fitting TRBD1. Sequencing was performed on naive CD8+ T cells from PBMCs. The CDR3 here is CASSYRDRVSYEQYF. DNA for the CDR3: TGTGCCAGCAGCTACCGGGACAGGGTCTCCTACGAGCAGTACTTC. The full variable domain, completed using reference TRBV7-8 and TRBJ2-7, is GAGVSQSPRYKVAKRGQDVALRCDPISGHVSLFWYQQALGQGPEFLTYFQNEAQLDKSGLPSDRFFAERPEGSVSTLKIQRTQQEDSAVYLCASSYRDRVSYEQYFGPGTRLTVT.